This TCR beta chain was captured in a study of CD4 T cells in relation to SARS-CoV-2 and coronaviruses. Background on the study: After approximately 10 days of antigen culture, PBMC TCR beta CDR3s were sequenced. Study-wide points: The cross-reactivity analysis covered only spike protein, not other viral proteins.

Before the COVID-19 pandemic, during about 2011-2019, CD4+ T cells were taken from unexposed donors. Isolation of CD4+ T cells took place after about 9 days in culture. The CDR3 extends over 16 amino acids. CDR1 and CDR2 (germline): MDHEN, SYDVKM. J lost 4 bases, V lost 3 bases, and 10 bases had no gene match. Profiled with immunoSEQ multiplex PCR; TCRdb holds only in-frame clones, not every one. This table holds 28,000 or so clones, roughly 80% found once. With regard to this clone: Its antigen is not identified.

The sample was CD4+ T cells from PBMCs, cultured in vitro. This clonotype was obtained from a human donor in good health. The V gene is TRBV28, the J gene TRBJ2-7; 9 bases map to TRBD1. The CDR3 bases are TGTGCCAGCAGTTTCTCTGGGGGACAGGGTCTATACGAGCAGTACTTC. Its translation: CASSFSGGQGLYEQYF.